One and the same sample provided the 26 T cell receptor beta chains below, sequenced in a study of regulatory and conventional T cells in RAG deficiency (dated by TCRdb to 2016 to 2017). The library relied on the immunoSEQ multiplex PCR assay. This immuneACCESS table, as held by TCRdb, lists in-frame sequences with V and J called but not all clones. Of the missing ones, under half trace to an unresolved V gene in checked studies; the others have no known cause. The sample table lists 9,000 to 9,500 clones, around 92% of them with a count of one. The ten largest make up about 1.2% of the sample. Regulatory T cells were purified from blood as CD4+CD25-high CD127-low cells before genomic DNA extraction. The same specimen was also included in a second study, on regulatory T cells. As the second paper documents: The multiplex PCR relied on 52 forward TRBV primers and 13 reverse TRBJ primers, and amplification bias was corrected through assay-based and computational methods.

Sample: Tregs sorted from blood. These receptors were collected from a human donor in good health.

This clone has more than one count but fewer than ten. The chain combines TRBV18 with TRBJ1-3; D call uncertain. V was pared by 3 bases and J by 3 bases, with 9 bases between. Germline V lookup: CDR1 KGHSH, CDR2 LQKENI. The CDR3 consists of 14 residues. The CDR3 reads CASSPQRDGNTIYF. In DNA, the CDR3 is TGTGCCAGCTCACCCCAGAGGGATGGAAACACCATATATTTT.

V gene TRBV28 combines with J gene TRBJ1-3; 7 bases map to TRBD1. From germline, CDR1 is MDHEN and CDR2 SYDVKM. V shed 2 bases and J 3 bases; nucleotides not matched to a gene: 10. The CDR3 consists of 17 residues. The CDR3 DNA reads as TGTGCCAGCAGTTTAAGTTACAGGGGAAGGTATGGAAACACCATATATTTT. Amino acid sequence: CASSLSYRGRYGNTIYF.

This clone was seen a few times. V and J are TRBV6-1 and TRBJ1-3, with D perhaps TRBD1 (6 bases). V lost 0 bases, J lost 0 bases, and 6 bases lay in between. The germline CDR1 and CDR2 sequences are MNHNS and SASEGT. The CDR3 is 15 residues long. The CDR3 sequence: CASSEAGGSGNTIYF. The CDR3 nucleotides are TGTGCCAGCAGTGAAGCAGGGGGCTCTGGAAACACCATATATTTT.

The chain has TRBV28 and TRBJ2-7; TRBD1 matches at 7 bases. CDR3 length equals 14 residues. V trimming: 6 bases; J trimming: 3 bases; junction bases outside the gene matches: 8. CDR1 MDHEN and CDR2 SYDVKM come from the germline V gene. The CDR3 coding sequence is TGTGCCAGCAGCCCAGGGACAGCGTTCTACGAGCAGTACTTC. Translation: CASSPGTAFYEQYF.

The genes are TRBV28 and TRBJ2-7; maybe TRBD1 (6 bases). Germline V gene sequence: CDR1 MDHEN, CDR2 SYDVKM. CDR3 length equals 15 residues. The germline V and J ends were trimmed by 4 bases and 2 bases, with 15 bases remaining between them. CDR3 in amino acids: CASSSPSGTTYEQYF. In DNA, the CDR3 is TGTGCCAGCAGTTCCCCCTCCGGGACAACCTACGAGCAGTACTTC.

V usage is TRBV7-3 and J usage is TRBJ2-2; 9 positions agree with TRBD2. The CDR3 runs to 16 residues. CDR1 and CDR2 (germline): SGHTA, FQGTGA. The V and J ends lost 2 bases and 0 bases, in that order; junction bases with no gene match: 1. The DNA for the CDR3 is TGTGCCAGCAGCTTAGCGGGAGGGGCGAACACCGGGGAGCTGTTTTTT. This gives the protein CASSLAGGANTGELFF.

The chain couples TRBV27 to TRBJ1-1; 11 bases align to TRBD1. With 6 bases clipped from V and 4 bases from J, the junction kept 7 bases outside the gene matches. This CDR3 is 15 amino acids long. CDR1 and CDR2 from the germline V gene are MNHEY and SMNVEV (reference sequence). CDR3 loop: CASRGQGDRSTEAFF. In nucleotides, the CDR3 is TGTGCCAGCAGGGGACAGGGGGACCGGAGCACTGAAGCTTTCTTT.

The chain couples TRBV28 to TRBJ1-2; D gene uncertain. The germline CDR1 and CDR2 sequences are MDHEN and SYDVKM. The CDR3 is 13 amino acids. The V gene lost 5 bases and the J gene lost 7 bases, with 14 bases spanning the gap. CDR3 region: CASSERWGAGYTF. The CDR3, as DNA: TGTGCCAGCAGTGAACGATGGGGTGCTGGCTACACCTTC.

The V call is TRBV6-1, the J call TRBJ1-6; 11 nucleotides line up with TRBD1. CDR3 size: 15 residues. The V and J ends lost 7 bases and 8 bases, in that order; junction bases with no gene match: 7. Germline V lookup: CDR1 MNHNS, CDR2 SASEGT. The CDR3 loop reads CASKTGQGADSPLHF. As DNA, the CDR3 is TGTGCCAGCAAAACCGGACAGGGGGCTGATTCACCCCTCCACTTT.

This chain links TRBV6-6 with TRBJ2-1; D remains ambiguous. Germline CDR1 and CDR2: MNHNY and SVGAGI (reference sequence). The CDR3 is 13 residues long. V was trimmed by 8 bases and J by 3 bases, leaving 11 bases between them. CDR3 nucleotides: TGTGCCAGCCGATCTTTGATCTACAATGAGCAGTTCTTC. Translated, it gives CASRSLIYNEQFF.

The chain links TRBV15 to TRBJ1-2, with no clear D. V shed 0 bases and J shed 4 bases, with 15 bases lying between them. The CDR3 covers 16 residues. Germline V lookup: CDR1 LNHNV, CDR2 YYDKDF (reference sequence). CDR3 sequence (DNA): TGTGCCACCAGCAGAGATCCATGGGAGCGTCTCTATGGCTACACCTTC. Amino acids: CATSRDPWERLYGYTF.

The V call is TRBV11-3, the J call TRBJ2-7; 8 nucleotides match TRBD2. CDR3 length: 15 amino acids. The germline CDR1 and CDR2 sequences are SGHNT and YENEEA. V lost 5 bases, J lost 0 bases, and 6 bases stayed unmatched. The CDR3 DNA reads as TGTGCCAGCAGCGAATCTAGCGGGTCCTCCTACGAGCAGTACTTC. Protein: CASSESSGSSYEQYF.

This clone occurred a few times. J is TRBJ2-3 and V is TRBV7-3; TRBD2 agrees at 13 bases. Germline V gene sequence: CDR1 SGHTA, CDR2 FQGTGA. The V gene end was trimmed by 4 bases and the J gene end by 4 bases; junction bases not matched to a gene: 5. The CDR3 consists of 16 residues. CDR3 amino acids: CASSSTLAGGADTQYF. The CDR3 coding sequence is TGTGCCAGCAGCTCCACACTAGCGGGGGGGGCAGATACGCAGTATTTT.

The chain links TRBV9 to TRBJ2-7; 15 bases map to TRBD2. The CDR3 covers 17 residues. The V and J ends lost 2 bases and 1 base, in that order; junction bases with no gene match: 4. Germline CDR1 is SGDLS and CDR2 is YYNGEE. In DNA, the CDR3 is TGTGCCAGCAGCGTGGGACTAGCGGGAGGAGGGTCCTACGAGCAGTACTTC. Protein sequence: CASSVGLAGGGSYEQYF.

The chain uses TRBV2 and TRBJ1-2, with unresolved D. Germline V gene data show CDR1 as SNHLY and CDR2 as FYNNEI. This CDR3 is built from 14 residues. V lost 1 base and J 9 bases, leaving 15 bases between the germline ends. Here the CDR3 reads CASSEDDINPSYTF. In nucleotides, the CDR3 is TGTGCCAGCAGTGAAGACGACATAAATCCAAGCTACACCTTC. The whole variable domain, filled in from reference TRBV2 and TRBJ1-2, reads EPEVTQTPSHQVTQMGQEVILRCVPISNHLYFYWYRQILGQKVEFLVSFYNNEISEKSEIFDDQFSVERPDGSNFTLKIRSTKLEDSAMYFCASSEDDINPSYTFGSGTRLTVV.

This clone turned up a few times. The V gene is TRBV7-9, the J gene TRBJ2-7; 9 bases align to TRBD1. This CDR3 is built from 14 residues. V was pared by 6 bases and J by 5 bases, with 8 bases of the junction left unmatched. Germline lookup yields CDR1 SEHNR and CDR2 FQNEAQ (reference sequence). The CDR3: CASSTTQGANEQYF. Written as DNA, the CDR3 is TGTGCCAGCAGTACAACACAGGGGGCTAACGAGCAGTACTTC.

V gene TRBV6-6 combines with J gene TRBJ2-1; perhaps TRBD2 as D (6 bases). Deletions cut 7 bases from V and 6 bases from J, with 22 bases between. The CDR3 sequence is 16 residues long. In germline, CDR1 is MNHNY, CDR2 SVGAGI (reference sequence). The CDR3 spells CASNPSVGVISNEQFF. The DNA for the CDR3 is TGTGCCAGCAATCCTAGCGTAGGGGTTATTAGCAATGAGCAGTTCTTC.

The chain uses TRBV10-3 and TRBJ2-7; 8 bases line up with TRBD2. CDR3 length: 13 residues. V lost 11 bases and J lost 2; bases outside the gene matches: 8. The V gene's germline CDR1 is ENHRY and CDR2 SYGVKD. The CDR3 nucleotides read TGTGCCTCCCGGACTAGCCGTACCTACGAGCAGTACTTC. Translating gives CASRTSRTYEQYF.

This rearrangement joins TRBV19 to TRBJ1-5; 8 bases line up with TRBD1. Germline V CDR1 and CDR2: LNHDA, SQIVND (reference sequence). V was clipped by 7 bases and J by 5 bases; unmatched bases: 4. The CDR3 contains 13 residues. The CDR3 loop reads CASTATGDQPQHF. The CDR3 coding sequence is TGTGCCAGTACCGCGACAGGGGATCAGCCCCAGCATTTT.

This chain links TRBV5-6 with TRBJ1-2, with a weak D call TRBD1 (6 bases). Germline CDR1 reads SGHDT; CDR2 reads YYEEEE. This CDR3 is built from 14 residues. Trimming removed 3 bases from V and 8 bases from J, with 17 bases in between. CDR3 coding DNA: TGTGCCAGCAGCTACCCGGACAGCCGAGGGGGCTACACCTTC. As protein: CASSYPDSRGGYTF.

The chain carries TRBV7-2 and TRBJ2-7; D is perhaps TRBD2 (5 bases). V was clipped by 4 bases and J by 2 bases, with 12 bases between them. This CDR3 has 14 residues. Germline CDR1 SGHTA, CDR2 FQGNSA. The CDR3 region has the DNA TGTGCCAGCAGCTCCCGGGGAGAGCCCTACGAGCAGTACTTC. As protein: CASSSRGEPYEQYF.

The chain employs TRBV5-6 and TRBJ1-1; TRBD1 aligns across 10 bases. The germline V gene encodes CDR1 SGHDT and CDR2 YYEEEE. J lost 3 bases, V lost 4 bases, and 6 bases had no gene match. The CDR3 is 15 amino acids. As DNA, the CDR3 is TGTGCCAGCAGCAACGCCGGGACAGGGGACACTGAAGCTTTCTTT. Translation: CASSNAGTGDTEAFF.

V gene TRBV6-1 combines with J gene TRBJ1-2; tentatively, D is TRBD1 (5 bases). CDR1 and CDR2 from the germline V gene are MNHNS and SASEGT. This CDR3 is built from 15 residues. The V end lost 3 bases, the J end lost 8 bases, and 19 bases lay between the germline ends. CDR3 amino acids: CASSDFPWGEVGYTF. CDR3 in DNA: TGTGCCAGCAGTGATTTCCCGTGGGGGGAGGTCGGCTACACCTTC.

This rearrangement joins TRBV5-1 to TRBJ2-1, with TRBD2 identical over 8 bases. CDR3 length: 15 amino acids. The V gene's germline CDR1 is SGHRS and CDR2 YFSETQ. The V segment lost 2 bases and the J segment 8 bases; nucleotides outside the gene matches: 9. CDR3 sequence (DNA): TGCGCCAGCAGCTTTGCTGGGAGCGGGAGCGATGAGCAGTTCTTC. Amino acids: CASSFAGSGSDEQFF.

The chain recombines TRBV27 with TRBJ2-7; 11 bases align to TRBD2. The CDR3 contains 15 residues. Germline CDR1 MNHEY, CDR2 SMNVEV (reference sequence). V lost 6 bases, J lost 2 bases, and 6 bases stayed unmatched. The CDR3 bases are TGTGCCAGCAGCCTTACTAGCGGGAGACCCTACGAGCAGTACTTC. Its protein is CASSLTSGRPYEQYF.

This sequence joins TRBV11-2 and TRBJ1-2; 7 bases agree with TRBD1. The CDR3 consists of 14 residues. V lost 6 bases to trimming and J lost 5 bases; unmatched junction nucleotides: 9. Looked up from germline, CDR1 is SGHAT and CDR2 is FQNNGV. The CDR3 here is CASRHRDSLYGYTF. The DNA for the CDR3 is TGTGCCAGCAGACACCGGGACAGCCTATATGGCTACACCTTC.